Listed below are T cell receptor beta chains from one sample, sequenced in a study of response to subunit inactivated influenza vaccine. TCRdb processed the RT-PCR reads anew with MiXCR; each CDR3 protein has one entry. In the table there are some 480,000 distinct CDR3 sequences, approximately 10% of which are singletons. Source: PBMCs from blood, taken more than 35 days after vaccination. The receptors shown here come from a man aged 50-60 years who received an inactivated influenza vaccine. Each CDR3 is given with its conserved first and last residue. Each record gives: V gene, J gene, clone size, D gene, CDR3 DNA, CDR3 protein. A D gene is named only where the DNA matches it firmly. For some rows the clone size is stated as once, few or many, or as a class when expanded; others skip it.

>TRBV11-2|TRBJ2-3|many|-
TGTGCCAGCAGCCCAGGGGTGGATACGCAGTATTTT
CASSPGVDTQYF
>TRBV10-3|TRBJ1-1|-|-
TGTGCCATTAGGACGGCGAACACTGAAGCTTTCTTT
CAIRTANTEAFF
>TRBV4-2|TRBJ1-5|-|-
TGTGCCAGCAGCCACACCGGGTTTGGGGGTGGCAATCAGCCCCAGCATTTT
CASSHTGFGGGNQPQHF
>TRBV18|TRBJ2-7|few|-
TGTGCCAGCTCACCAAACTTGGCCGAGCAGTACTTC
CASSPNLAEQYF
>TRBV5-1|TRBJ1-1|-|TRBD1
TGCGCCAGCACACAGGGGGCAAACACTGAAGCTTTCTTT
CASTQGANTEAFF
>TRBV5-5|TRBJ2-1|few|-
TGTGCCAGCAGTCTACCCAGGGGCAATGAGCAGTTCTTC
CASSLPRGNEQFF
>TRBV7-9|TRBJ2-1|few|-
TGTGCCAGCAGCTTACCGGACACAACCAATGAGCAGTTCTTC
CASSLPDTTNEQFF
>TRBV5-1|TRBJ2-1|-|TRBD1
TGCGCCAGCAGCTTTACAGGGGGCAGCGCCTACAATGAGCAGTTCTTC
CASSFTGGSAYNEQFF
>TRBV6-1|TRBJ2-7|few|TRBD1
TGTGCCAGCAGAGCGGACAGGGGGCAATACGAGCAGTACTTC
CASRADRGQYEQYF
>TRBV12-3/TRBV12-4|TRBJ1-2|many|-
TGTGCCAGCAGTTTAAAAGGGGCAGGGCGGGCCTATGGCTACACCTTC
CASSLKGAGRAYGYTF
>TRBV6-5|TRBJ2-3|-|TRBD1
TGTGCCAGCAGTTACTCGAGGCTAAGGGGGCCGGGTACGCAGTATTTT
CASSYSRLRGPGTQYF
>TRBV2|TRBJ2-1|-|TRBD2
TGTGCCATCGAGGTCAGCGGGAGTATGGATGAGCAGTTCTTC
CAIEVSGSMDEQFF
>TRBV20-1|TRBJ1-2|few|TRBD1
TGCAGTGCTAGACTAGAGACAGGGGACGGCTACACCTTC
CSARLETGDGYTF
>TRBV12-3/TRBV12-4|TRBJ1-1|few|-
TGTGCCAGCACTTTCAACACTGAAGCTTTCTTT
CASTFNTEAFF
>TRBV7-9|TRBJ2-5|-|-
TGTGCCAGCAGCTCCCGGGACAAGGGGTACCAAGAGACCCAGTACTTC
CASSSRDKGYQETQYF
>TRBV6-2/TRBV6-3|TRBJ2-3|-|-
TGTGCCAGCAGTTATAGGGGAGGCTCGGATACGCAGTATTTT
CASSYRGGSDTQYF
>TRBV20-1|TRBJ2-5|many|-
TGCAGTGCTATACTGGGAAGGGAGCAAGAGACCCAGTACTTC
CSAILGREQETQYF
>TRBV7-6|TRBJ1-1|few|TRBD1
TGTGCCAGCAGCGGATGGGACAGGGAAGGCCCGGAAGCTTTCTTT
CASSGWDREGPEAFF
>TRBV20-1|TRBJ1-5|few|-
TGCAGTGCTAGTCCTCGGGGGGACCTTAGCAATCAGCCCCAGCATTTT
CSASPRGDLSNQPQHF
>TRBV20-1|TRBJ2-7|many|-
TGCAGTGCTAGCCAGGGGTACGAGCAGTACTTC
CSASQGYEQYF
>TRBV7-9|TRBJ2-7|-|TRBD1
TGTGCCAGCAGCTCATGGGACAGCACCTACGAGCAGTACTTC
CASSSWDSTYEQYF
>TRBV7-3|TRBJ2-1|once|TRBD2
TGTGCCAGCAGCTCCCCCTTGGGACTAGCGGGAGAGAATGAGCAGTTCTTC
CASSSPLGLAGENEQFF
>TRBV12-3/TRBV12-4|TRBJ2-5|-|-
TGTGCCAGCACCCGACGGGCAGGAGGGGGCGAGACCCAGTACTTC
CASTRRAGGGETQYF
>TRBV5-1|TRBJ2-7|-|-
TGCGCCAGCAACTTTGGTGCAGGGCGGGGCTACGAGCAGTACTTC
CASNFGAGRGYEQYF
>TRBV6-2/TRBV6-3|TRBJ2-3|-|TRBD2
TGTGCCAGCAGTTACCACCGGGAGGATCCCTGGGGTGTTAGCGGGAGGGCCCCGCAGTATTTT
CASSYHREDPWGVSGRAPQYF
>TRBV7-2|TRBJ2-7|many|-
TGTGCCAGCAGCTTAGCGAACAGGTTTGTCGACGAGCAGTACTTC
CASSLANRFVDEQYF
>TRBV4-1|TRBJ2-5|-|-
TGCGCCAGCAGCCTGCTGATCCCAGAGACCCAGTACTTC
CASSLLIPETQYF
>TRBV20-1|TRBJ2-2|many|-
TGCAGTACCTCCGACCGTGGCGGGGAGCTGTTTTTT
CSTSDRGGELFF
>TRBV6-1|TRBJ2-5|many|-
TGTGCCAGCAGACACCCAGGGTTGTCACAAGAGACCCAGTACTTC
CASRHPGLSQETQYF
>TRBV12-3/TRBV12-4|TRBJ2-1|few|TRBD2
TGTGCCAGCAGCGAACTAGGACTAGCGCGGGAGCAGTTCTTC
CASSELGLAREQFF
>TRBV7-2|TRBJ2-7|-|TRBD2
TGTGCCAGCAGCTTCGTAGCGGGATCCTACGAGCAGTACTTC
CASSFVAGSYEQYF
>TRBV6-5|TRBJ2-2|-|-
TGTGCCAGCAGTTACGAGAACACCGGGGAGCTGTTTTTT
CASSYENTGELFF
>TRBV27|TRBJ1-2|many|TRBD1
TGTGCCAGTGGGACAGGGGGCTGGAGTAACTATGGCTACACCTTC
CASGTGGWSNYGYTF
>TRBV6-1|TRBJ1-4|few|TRBD1
TGTGCCAGCAGCCGGGGGACAGGGAGTAATGAAAAACTGTTTTTT
CASSRGTGSNEKLFF
>TRBV15|TRBJ2-3|many|-
TGTGCCACCAGCAGAGTTTCCAGGACAGATACGCAGTATTTT
CATSRVSRTDTQYF
>TRBV18|TRBJ1-2|few|-
TGTGCCAGCTCACCAGTATCCGGGGGCGACTATGGCTACACCTTC
CASSPVSGGDYGYTF
>TRBV20-1|TRBJ1-2|many|-
TGCAGTGCTAGAGAAAGCCAGAACTATGGCTACACCTTC
CSARESQNYGYTF
>TRBV20-1|TRBJ2-5|few|-
TGCAGTGCTATGGGGGCGCAGGAGACCCAGTACTTC
CSAMGAQETQYF
>TRBV12-3/TRBV12-4|TRBJ2-5|-|TRBD1
TGTGCCAGCAGTTTAGATGGGACAGATCAAGAGACCCAGTACTTC
CASSLDGTDQETQYF
>TRBV20-1|TRBJ1-2|few|TRBD1
TGCAGTGCTTCGACAGGGGCTAACTATGGCTACACCTTC
CSASTGANYGYTF